This is a list of T cell receptor beta chains from one sample in a study of CD8+ T cells in alopecia areata. Data came from immunoSEQ multiplex PCR; TCRdb stores just in-frame clones and leaves some out. The table records approximately 150,000 clones, 55% to 65% of them present only once. The specimen sequenced was CD4+ T cells sorted from blood. Receptors originate from a human donor in good health. The CDR3 runs from the conserved cysteine through the conserved F or W. Fields, in order: J gene, V gene, D gene, clone size, CDR3 protein, CDR3 DNA. D genes are given only for firm matches. Size is stated for part of the rows, as once, few or many counts, or as a class when the clone is expanded.

TRBJ2-1,TRBV6-5,TRBD2,.,CASSYVSGRASGEQFF,TGTGCCAGCAGTTACGTAAGCGGGAGGGCCTCGGGTGAGCAGTTCTTC
TRBJ2-1,TRBV29-1,.,once,CSVDEFYEQFF,TGCAGCGTTGACGAATTCTATGAGCAGTTCTTC
TRBJ2-2,TRBV5-1,TRBD2,.,CASSLEASGNYGGELFF,TGCGCCAGCAGCTTGGAGGCTAGCGGGAACTATGGCGGGGAGCTGTTTTTT
TRBJ2-7,TRBV11-2,.,.,CASSLDGAAEYF,TGTGCCAGCAGCTTAGACGGCGCTGCGGAGTACTTC
TRBJ2-5,TRBV18,.,.,CASSPVGEQYF,TGTGCCAGCTCACCGGTCGGGGAGCAGTACTTC
TRBJ1-2,TRBV29-1,TRBD1,.,CSVAGGHYGYTF,TGCAGCGTGGCAGGGGGCCATTATGGCTACACCTTC
TRBJ2-2,TRBV19,TRBD1,.,CASSLTGAGTGELFF,TGTGCCAGTAGTCTCACAGGGGCAGGCACCGGGGAGCTGTTTTTT
TRBJ1-1,TRBV6-1,.,.,CASSYLQGTAEAFF,TGTGCCAGCAGTTATTTACAGGGTACCGCTGAAGCTTTCTTT
TRBJ2-5,TRBV11-2,TRBD1,.,CASTPGTGDQETQYF,TGTGCCAGCACCCCCGGGACAGGGGACCAAGAGACCCAGTACTTC
TRBJ2-5,TRBV30,TRBD1,.,CAWSMTGVETQYF,TGTGCCTGGAGTATGACAGGGGTAGAGACCCAGTACTTC
TRBJ2-3,TRBV30,TRBD1,.,CAWSGWTGDTTDTQYF,TGTGCCTGGAGTGGGTGGACAGGGGATACCACAGATACGCAGTATTTT
TRBJ2-1,TRBV6-5,.,.,CASRHDRGSEQFF,TGTGCCAGCAGACACGATAGAGGGAGTGAGCAGTTCTTC
TRBJ2-7,TRBV2,TRBD1,.,CARGQGSVEQYF,TGTGCCAGGGGACAGGGTTCGGTCGAGCAGTACTTC
TRBJ1-2,TRBV4-2,TRBD1,.,CASSQDGTGGYGYTF,TGTGCCAGCAGCCAAGATGGAACAGGGGGCTATGGCTACACCTTC
TRBJ2-4,TRBV29-1,.,.,CSVDSANIQYF,TGCAGCGTTGACTCCGCAAACATTCAGTACTTC
TRBJ2-3,TRBV9,TRBD2,.,CASSVRLAGGTDTQYF,TGTGCCAGCAGCGTTCGACTAGCGGGAGGAACAGATACGCAGTATTTT
TRBJ2-1,TRBV29-1,.,.,CSVEISQYQFF,TGCAGCGTCGAAATTTCACAATACCAGTTCTTC
TRBJ2-7,TRBV19,.,.,CASSDSRDPNAYEQYF,TGTGCCAGTAGCGACTCACGGGACCCCAACGCCTACGAGCAGTACTTC
TRBJ2-3,TRBV5-4,.,.,CASSQPATDTQYF,TGTGCCAGCAGTCAGCCCGCTACAGATACGCAGTATTTT
TRBJ2-5,TRBV28,TRBD2,few,CASSSAQTSGRARTQYF,TGTGCCAGCAGTTCCGCCCAGACTAGCGGGAGGGCCAGGACCCAGTACTTC
TRBJ2-2,TRBV7-3,.,.,CASSLTLGSFTGELFF,TGTGCCAGCAGCTTAACGTTAGGGTCCTTCACCGGGGAGCTGTTTTTT
TRBJ2-3,TRBV9,.,.,CASSLQVGPADTQYF,TGTGCCAGCAGCCTCCAGGTTGGTCCCGCAGATACGCAGTATTTT
TRBJ2-1,TRBV14,.,.,CASSPSTRPSYNEQFF,TGTGCCAGCAGCCCTTCGACCCGGCCCTCGTACAATGAGCAGTTCTTC
TRBJ1-2,TRBV29-1,.,few,CSVEDHPRAGGYTF,TGCAGCGTTGAAGATCATCCCAGGGCGGGAGGCTACACCTTC
TRBJ1-1,TRBV29-1,.,.,CSVEDYGAGTEAFF,TGCAGCGTTGAAGATTACGGAGCGGGTACTGAAGCTTTCTTT
TRBJ2-7,TRBV7-6,TRBD2,.,CASSGGLAGSYEQYF,TGTGCCAGCAGCGGAGGGCTAGCGGGTTCCTACGAGCAGTACTTC
TRBJ1-5,TRBV5-6,.,few,CASSLIKESNLNQPQHF,TGTGCCAGCAGCTTGATCAAAGAGTCGAACCTCAATCAGCCCCAGCATTTT
TRBJ1-1,TRBV15,.,.,CATTGRLNTEAFF,TGTGCCACCACCGGACGGTTGAACACTGAAGCTTTCTTT
TRBJ2-2,TRBV5-4,TRBD2,.,CASSGFSGGINTGELFF,TGTGCCAGCAGCGGGTTTAGCGGGGGGATCAACACCGGGGAGCTGTTTTTT
TRBJ2-7,TRBV21-1,.,.,CASSKVYEQYF,TGTGCCAGCAGCAAAGTCTACGAGCAGTACTTC
TRBJ2-7,TRBV28,.,few,CASTLGQGKYEQYF,TGTGCCAGCACCCTGGGGCAGGGAAAGTACGAGCAGTACTTC
TRBJ2-1,TRBV28,TRBD2,.,CASSSTGLAGNNEQFF,TGTGCCAGCAGCTCGACCGGGCTAGCGGGGAACAATGAGCAGTTCTTC
TRBJ2-1,TRBV29-1,TRBD2,.,CSVRSSGRINEQFF,TGCAGCGTACGTTCTAGCGGGAGGATCAATGAGCAGTTCTTC
TRBJ2-1,TRBV28,.,few,CASSSGRRWNEQFF,TGTGCCAGCAGTTCTGGGAGACGTTGGAATGAGCAGTTCTTC
TRBJ1-2,TRBV30,.,.,CAWSSALNYGYTF,TGTGCCTGGAGTTCAGCCCTTAACTATGGCTACACCTTC
TRBJ2-7,TRBV20-1,.,.,CSAPTSTEQYF,TGCAGTGCTCCGACTAGTACAGAGCAGTACTTC
TRBJ2-7,TRBV29-1,.,few,CSVAKPGESYEQYF,TGCAGCGTTGCCAAGCCAGGGGAGTCCTACGAGCAGTACTTC